This passage covers 28 T cell receptor beta chains from one sample sequenced in a study of T cell responses to AZD1222 COVID-19 vaccine. Method: immunoSEQ multiplex PCR; TCRdb's copy keeps in-frame clones and lacks some. The sample lists some 86,000 clones; about 72% were seen once. This specimen consisted of peripheral blood, obtained on day 0 of AZD1222 vaccination. The source is an adult in good health.

The rearrangement uses TRBV5-1 and TRBJ2-6; the D is unclear. The CDR3 runs to 16 residues. Trimming removed 3 bases from V and 1 base from J, with 11 bases in between. Germline V gene sequence: CDR1 SGHRS, CDR2 YFSETQ. The CDR3 here is CASSSHPNSGANVLTF. In DNA, the CDR3 is TGCGCCAGCAGCTCCCACCCCAATTCTGGGGCCAACGTCCTGACTTTC.

The chain combines TRBV11-2 with TRBJ2-2; tentative D call: TRBD2 (6 bases). V lost 5 bases and J 0 bases, leaving 19 bases between the germline ends. CDR1 and CDR2 from the germline V gene are SGHAT and FQNNGV. This CDR3 spans 18 amino acids. The CDR3 is CASSLTGRTVANTGELFF. The CDR3 nucleotides are TGTGCCAGCAGCCTCACTGGGAGGACGGTCGCGAACACCGGGGAGCTGTTTTTT.

The V call is TRBV30, the J call TRBJ1-4; D is unclear. Per the germline V gene, CDR1 is GTSNPN and CDR2 is SVGIG (reference sequence). Trimming stripped 8 bases from V and 0 bases from J, with 10 bases between. The CDR3 totals 13 residues. CDR3 loop: CASRIPTNEKLFF. Here the CDR3 DNA reads TGTGCCAGCAGGATCCCAACTAATGAAAAACTGTTTTTT.

The rearrangement joins TRBV6-5 to TRBJ2-5, with unresolved D. V was trimmed by 6 bases and J by 3 bases, leaving 11 bases between them. The V gene's germline CDR1 is MNHEY and CDR2 SVGAGI. The CDR3 totals 13 residues. The CDR3 reads CASRPPGEETQYF. In DNA form, the CDR3 reads TGTGCCAGCAGACCTCCTGGGGAAGAGACCCAGTACTTC.

CDR3 region: CASSLVTQGANNEQFF. CDR3 DNA: TGTGCCAGCAGCTTAGTGACACAGGGGGCGAACAATGAGCAGTTCTTC. The chain recombines TRBV7-2 with TRBJ2-1; TRBD1 aligns across 9 bases. The V gene end was trimmed by 1 base and the J gene end by 5 bases; junction bases not matched to a gene: 6. Germline lookup yields CDR1 SGHTA and CDR2 FQGNSA. The CDR3 loop spans 16 amino acids.

This chain uses TRBV9 with TRBJ2-5; tentative D call: TRBD1 (5 bases). CDR1 SGDLS and CDR2 YYNGEE come from the germline V gene. The CDR3 extends over 16 amino acids. Trimming shortened V by 2 bases and J by 0 bases, and 14 bases separated the two germline ends. CDR3 protein: CASSVSSAGHQETQYF. The DNA of the CDR3 is TGTGCCAGCAGCGTCTCTTCGGCAGGGCACCAAGAGACCCAGTACTTC.

The rearrangement joins TRBV6-4 to TRBJ2-1; TRBD2 aligns across 15 bases. Germline CDR1 reads MRHNA; CDR2 reads SNTAGT. The CDR3 is 16 amino acids. J lost 6 bases, V lost 3 bases, and 3 bases had no gene match. The CDR3 DNA sequence: TGTGCCAGCAGTGAGTGGACTAGCGGGAGGGCCAATGAGCAGTTCTTC. Residues: CASSEWTSGRANEQFF.

The genes are TRBV12-3 or TRBV12-4 and TRBJ1-4; no clear D. The CDR3 consists of 13 residues. The V end lost 6 bases, the J end lost 2 bases, and 7 bases lay between the germline ends. The CDR3 bases are TGTGCCAGCAGCCCCCGGACTAATGAAAAACTGTTTTTT. It encodes CASSPRTNEKLFF.

This rearrangement joins TRBV5-1 to TRBJ1-4; the match to TRBD1 covers 7 bases. CDR3 length: 15 residues. V was clipped by 2 bases and J by 4 bases; unmatched bases: 5. The germline gives CDR1 SGHRS, CDR2 YFSETQ. The CDR3 DNA is TGCGCCAGCAGCTTCCAGACAGGGCTTAATGAAAAACTGTTTTTT. Amino acid sequence: CASSFQTGLNEKLFF.

This chain connects TRBV7-2 to TRBJ1-1, with D perhaps matching TRBD1 (5 bases). This CDR3 spans 13 amino acids. The V gene lost 4 bases and the J gene lost 11 bases, with 17 bases spanning the gap. The V gene's germline CDR1 is SGHTA and CDR2 FQGNSA. CDR3 region: CASSSWDRAGAFF. In DNA, the CDR3 is TGTGCCAGCAGCTCTTGGGACCGCGCTGGCGCTTTCTTT. Full variable domain (outside the CDR3, taken from reference TRBV7-2 and TRBJ1-1): GAGVSQSPSNKVTEKGKDVELRCDPISGHTALYWYRQSLGQGLEFLIYFQGNSAPDKSGLPSDRFSAERTGGSVSTLTIQRTQQEDSAVYLCASSSWDRAGAFFGQGTRLTVV.

The sample holds one count of this clone. The CDR3 DNA sequence: TGTGCCAGCTCGGCCAGCGCTAGCGGGAGTTGGGACGCAGATACGCAGTATTTT. This translates into CASSASASGSWDADTQYF. The rearrangement joins TRBV18 to TRBJ2-3; TRBD2 agrees at 10 bases. The CDR3 spans 18 residues. Trimming cost V 6 bases and J 4 bases; bases outside gene matches: 16. Germline V gives CDR1 KGHSH, CDR2 LQKENI.

The chain is built from TRBV3-1 (or the pseudogene TRBV3-2) and TRBJ1-2; D might be TRBD1 (5 bases). Germline assignment: CDR1 LGHDT and CDR2 YNNKEL (reference sequence). Trimming pared 3 bases from V and 6 bases from J, leaving 17 bases between. This CDR3 has 15 amino acids. This CDR3 is CASSHAQGRVNGYTF. The CDR3 DNA reads as TGTGCCAGCAGCCACGCTCAGGGAAGGGTTAATGGCTACACCTTC.

The rearrangement joins TRBV10-3 to TRBJ2-2; D is unclear. The germline V gene encodes CDR1 ENHRY and CDR2 SYGVKD. Between the trimmed V and J ends, which lost 1 base and 11 bases, there was a span of 8 bases. The CDR3 runs to 12 residues. The CDR3 DNA follows: TGTGCCATCAGTGAGTTGGGAACTGAGCTGTTTTTT. Amino acids: CAISELGTELFF.

This clone was counted only a few times. CDR3 region: CASSYGTSGTYEQYF. DNA of the CDR3: TGTGCCAGCAGTTACGGGACTAGCGGAACCTACGAGCAGTACTTC. The chain couples TRBV27 to TRBJ2-7; 11 positions agree with TRBD2. Germline values: CDR1 MNHEY, CDR2 SMNVEV (reference sequence). V dropped 4 bases and J dropped 2; count of bases not matched to a gene: 4. This CDR3 spans 15 amino acids.

The chain has TRBV7-2 and TRBJ1-5; unclear D gene. V gave up 4 bases and J gave up 5 bases, with 9 bases separating them. CDR1 is SGHTA and CDR2 is FQGNSA in the germline V gene. CDR3 length equals 13 residues. CDR3 region: CASSSSRDQPQHF. CDR3 DNA: TGTGCCAGCAGCTCTAGTAGGGATCAGCCCCAGCATTTT.

J is TRBJ2-7 and V is TRBV4-1; 11 nucleotides agree with TRBD2. CDR1 MGHRA and CDR2 YSYEKL come from the germline V gene. V was clipped by 0 bases and J by 11 bases; unmatched bases: 6. The CDR3 spans 14 residues. The CDR3 nucleotides read TGCGCCAGCAGCCAAGAGACTAGCGGGATCAAGAAGTACTTC. Amino acids: CASSQETSGIKKYF.

This clone was detected a few times. This chain joins TRBV19 and TRBJ2-2, with D possibly TRBD2 on 6 matching bases. Germline V gives CDR1 LNHDA, CDR2 SQIVND (reference sequence). The CDR3 is 15 residues long. Trimming removed 4 bases from V and 7 bases from J, with 16 bases in between. This CDR3 is CASSTSVRGSGELFF. The CDR3 bases are TGTGCCAGTAGTACCTCCGTCCGGGGGAGCGGGGAGCTGTTTTTT.

This chain's CDR3 is CASSQGHGGGPTDTQYF. The CDR3 DNA reads TGTGCCAGCAGCCAAGGTCATGGGGGAGGGCCCACAGATACGCAGTATTTT. This sequence joins TRBV3-1 (or the pseudogene TRBV3-2) and TRBJ2-3; TRBD2 matches at 7 bases. Losses at the gene ends were 1 base for V and 2 bases for J; bases not matched to a gene: 9. This CDR3 contains 17 residues. Germline V gene data show CDR1 as LGHDT and CDR2 as YNNKEL (reference sequence).

The chain employs TRBV5-4 and TRBJ1-3, with D possibly matching TRBD1 (6 bases). This CDR3 is 16 amino acids long. Germline CDR1 reads SGHNT; CDR2 reads YYREEE (reference sequence). Trimming took off 2 bases at V and 1 base at J, with 13 bases between the two ends. The CDR3: CASSLGGGVSGNTIYF. Written as DNA, the CDR3 is TGTGCCAGCAGCTTAGGGGGAGGAGTATCTGGAAACACCATATATTTT.

This clone was detected once. V gene TRBV7-9 combines with J gene TRBJ2-1, with a weak D call TRBD2 (7 bases). CDR1 is SEHNR and CDR2 is FQNEAQ in the germline V gene (reference sequence). The CDR3 extends over 15 amino acids. The V and J ends lost 7 bases and 5 bases respectively, with 18 bases between them. CDR3 nucleotides: TGTGCCAGCACCCACACCCGGGGGGCGAACAATGAGCAGTTCTTC. The encoded protein is CASTHTRGANNEQFF.

This chain joins TRBV2 and TRBJ2-4; D is tentatively TRBD1 or TRBD2 (5 bases each). The CDR3 is made up of 18 amino acids. CDR1 is SNHLY and CDR2 is FYNNEI in the germline V gene. The V and J ends lost 3 bases and 5 bases respectively, with 23 bases between them. The CDR3 reads CASSDSGSRTKRENIQYF. CDR3 sequence (DNA): TGTGCCAGCAGTGACTCAGGGAGCCGGACGAAAAGGGAAAACATTCAGTACTTC.

In its sample, this clone was seen a few times. J is TRBJ1-2 and V is TRBV6-5; unclear D gene. V was shortened by 7 bases and J by 0 bases, with 3 bases between the two germline ends. Per the germline V gene, CDR1 is MNHEY and CDR2 is SVGAGI. CDR3 length equals 11 residues. The CDR3 nucleotides read TGTGCCAGCACAGCTAACTATGGCTACACCTTC. Encoded protein: CASTANYGYTF.

The chain links TRBV30 to TRBJ1-2, with D possibly being TRBD1 (6 bases). The germline CDR1 and CDR2 sequences are GTSNPN and SVGIG (reference sequence). Trimming left V 3 bases short and J 8 bases short, with 19 bases between. CDR3 size: 14 residues. In DNA form, the CDR3 reads TGTGCCTGGAGGGGCGGACAGAAGGTCGGAGGCTACACCTTC. It encodes CAWRGGQKVGGYTF.

This clone was detected only once. This chain joins TRBV9 and TRBJ2-2, with 9 positions matching TRBD2. The CDR3 runs to 15 residues. Germline V gene sequence: CDR1 SGDLS, CDR2 YYNGEE. Trimming at V came to 4 bases and at J to 3 bases, leaving 4 bases not matched to a gene. The CDR3, as DNA: TGTGCCAGCAGCCTAGCGGGAAGGCACACCGGGGAGCTGTTTTTT. As protein: CASSLAGRHTGELFF.

The CDR3 nucleotides are TGTGCCAGCAGCGTAGAAGGGGGCTCCTACAATGAGCAGTTCTTC. The encoded protein is CASSVEGGSYNEQFF. J is TRBJ2-1 and V is TRBV9, with D possibly being TRBD1 (6 bases). CDR1 is SGDLS and CDR2 is YYNGEE in the germline V gene. Trimming shortened V by 0 bases and J by 0 bases, and 7 bases separated the two germline ends. There are 15 residues in the CDR3.

This sequence joins TRBV28 and TRBJ2-2; D is ambiguous. Trimming took off 4 bases at V and 0 bases at J, with 18 bases between the two ends. Germline V CDR1 and CDR2: MDHEN, SYDVKM. The CDR3 consists of 18 residues. CDR3 amino acids: CASSSYYQPSSNTGELFF. Written as DNA, the CDR3 is TGTGCCAGCAGTTCGTACTACCAGCCTTCGTCGAACACCGGGGAGCTGTTTTTT.

The sample holds a few counts of this clone. The J gene is TRBJ1-5, the V gene TRBV6-1, with 8 bases that match TRBD1. Germline V CDR1 and CDR2: MNHNS, SASEGT. Trimming removed 2 bases from V and 7 bases from J; junction bases left unmatched: 10. This CDR3 comprises 16 residues. This CDR3 is CASSERGRGRRQPQHF. The CDR3 DNA reads as TGTGCCAGCAGTGAAAGGGGCAGGGGGCGTAGGCAGCCCCAGCATTTT.

The chain employs TRBV11-2 and TRBJ2-5, with 7 bases identical to TRBD2. V gave up 0 bases and J gave up 4 bases; unmatched junction bases: 5. CDR1 SGHAT and CDR2 FQNNGV come from the germline V gene. This CDR3 spans 15 amino acids. CDR3 nucleotides: TGTGCCAGCAGCTTAGACCGGGGCGGGAGAGAGACCCAGTACTTC. Translation gives CASSLDRGGRETQYF.